This TCR beta chain appears in the sequencing data of a study of T cells in Graves' hyperthyroidism and ophthalmopathy. Regions amplified from RNA transcripts were the TCR beta CDR3 regions. In the first-round RT-PCR of the TCR CDR3, the HTBI primer set was used. TCRdb redid the calling of the multiplex PCR reads with MiXCR, one entry per CDR3 protein. In the table there are a few hundred thousand distinct CDR3 sequences, 17% of which are singletons. Between the trimmed V and J ends, which lost 8 bases and 4 bases, there was a span of 11 bases. The CDR3 totals 12 residues. Germline V gene data show CDR1 as MDHEN and CDR2 as SYDVKM. Approximately 10 ml of fresh peripheral blood supplied the PBMCs.

The clonotype comes from a woman in her forties or fifties with Graves' hyperthyroidism. The rearrangement joins TRBV28 to TRBJ1-1; D is undetermined. The specimen was blood. The CDR3 is CASLEVGTEAFF. DNA for the CDR3: TGTGCCAGCCTTGAGGTAGGCACTGAAGCTTTCTTT.